This T cell receptor (beta chain) was sequenced in a study of Graves' ophthalmopathy and Graves' hyperthyroidism. This clonotype was seen at least ten times. The antigen remains unidentified. Broader study findings: Prediction of ophthalmopathy progression reached 70.59% sensitivity and about 72% specificity.

The V gene end was trimmed by 7 bases and the J gene end by 2 bases; junction bases not matched to a gene: 4. The CDR3 runs to 13 residues. Germline V gene sequence: CDR1 ENHRY, CDR2 SYGVKD. Ophthalmopathy donors showed moderate-to-severe activity, CAS ≥3, NOSPECS ≥4 and a duration under 3 months. Pregnant or lactating patients and those with other autoimmune diseases or uncontrolled infections were excluded. The PBMCs had their origin in roughly 9.8 ml of fresh peripheral blood. Amplifying from RNA transcripts, the study obtained TCR beta CDR3 regions. First-round RT-PCR relied on HTBI primers, and a second-round multiplex PCR came next. TCRdb reprocessed the multiplex PCR reads via MiXCR and lists one record per CDR3 protein. Of 740,000 or so distinct CDR3 sequences in the sample, approximately 40% are singletons; the top ten hold approximately 46%.

The sample taken for sequencing was peripheral blood. The clonotype comes from an adult man with Graves' ophthalmopathy. This rearrangement joins TRBV10-3 to TRBJ1-1; 7 nucleotides line up with TRBD1. The CDR3 DNA is TGTGCCATCAAGGGACAGTCAAACACTGAAGCTTTCTTT. Translated, it gives CAIKGQSNTEAFF.